These T cell receptor beta chains were read from a single sample in a study of cytomegalovirus exposure and HLA in healthy donors. Using immunoSEQ multiplex PCR, the repertoire was profiled, and TCRdb retains in-frame clones only, with some absent. The sample has fewer than 200,000 clones, about 72% seen once. Sequencing input: PBMCs. Every receptor here comes from a girl aged 5 to 17 in good health and CMV-seronegative. The CDR3 runs from the conserved cysteine through the conserved F or W. The order of the fields is CDR3 length, V gene, J gene, clone size, D gene, CDR3 DNA, CDR3 protein. The D gene is left open where the match is weak. The size field is filled for only some rows; it gives once, few, many or a size class.

len: 15; v_gene: TRBV5-6; j_gene: TRBJ2-3; abundance: .; d_gene: .; CDR3nt: TGTGCCAGCAGCTTGGGAGGGGGGGCCTCAGATACGCAGTATTTT; CDR3aa: CASSLGGGASDTQYF
len: 13; v_gene: TRBV6-1; j_gene: TRBJ1-2; abundance: .; d_gene: .; CDR3nt: TGTGCCAGCAGCCACAGGGTTCGGTATGGCTACACCTTC; CDR3aa: CASSHRVRYGYTF
len: 13; v_gene: TRBV5-8; j_gene: TRBJ1-2; abundance: .; d_gene: .; CDR3nt: TGTGCCAGCAGCGTACAGGGTCGCTATGGCTACACCTTC; CDR3aa: CASSVQGRYGYTF
len: 14; v_gene: TRBV11-2; j_gene: TRBJ1-1; abundance: .; d_gene: .; CDR3nt: TGTGCCAGCAGCTTAATTCTAGGGGACACTGAAGCTTTCTTT; CDR3aa: CASSLILGDTEAFF
len: 15; v_gene: TRBV6-6; j_gene: TRBJ1-5; abundance: few; d_gene: TRBD1; CDR3nt: TGTGCCAGCAGTTTTGTGACAGGGAGTAATCAGCCCCAGCATTTT; CDR3aa: CASSFVTGSNQPQHF
len: 16; v_gene: TRBV15; j_gene: TRBJ2-7; abundance: .; d_gene: TRBD1; CDR3nt: TGTGCCACCAGCATAGTAGTAGGGGGCGAAACCTACGAGCAGTACTTC; CDR3aa: CATSIVVGGETYEQYF
len: 14; v_gene: TRBV2; j_gene: TRBJ2-3; abundance: .; d_gene: TRBD1; CDR3nt: TGTGCCAGCAGGGGACGGACAGGGCCAGATACGCAGTATTTT; CDR3aa: CASRGRTGPDTQYF
len: 15; v_gene: TRBV7-3; j_gene: TRBJ1-1; abundance: .; d_gene: TRBD1; CDR3nt: TGTGCCAGCAGCTTTTCAGGGACAGAGAACACTGAAGCTTTCTTT; CDR3aa: CASSFSGTENTEAFF
len: 11; v_gene: TRBV29-1; j_gene: TRBJ1-1; abundance: .; d_gene: .; CDR3nt: TGCAGCGTGACAGTAAACACTGAAGCTTTCTTT; CDR3aa: CSVTVNTEAFF
len: 10; v_gene: TRBV20-1; j_gene: TRBJ2-7; abundance: .; d_gene: .; CDR3nt: TGCAGTGCTCCGGGTGGCGAGCAGTACTTC; CDR3aa: CSAPGGEQYF
len: 13; v_gene: TRBV2; j_gene: TRBJ2-3; abundance: .; d_gene: .; CDR3nt: TGTGCCAGCAAAACATTGAGCACAGATACGCAGTATTTT; CDR3aa: CASKTLSTDTQYF
len: 12; v_gene: TRBV6-5; j_gene: TRBJ1-2; abundance: .; d_gene: .; CDR3nt: TGTGCCAGCAGTGAAAGCCGCGGGGGCTACACCTTC; CDR3aa: CASSESRGGYTF